This T cell receptor beta chain was sequenced for a study of CD8+CD57+ T cells in acquired aplastic anemia. Study information: Sorted CD4+ plus CD8+ cells gave DNA averaging roughly 3 ug. Study-wide findings and caveats: Overlap between patients and controls comprised 25 to 30 CD8+ CDR3 sequences.

The sequenced patients had an expansion of CD8+CD57+ cells seen by flow cytometry. V was pared by 1 base and J by 7 bases, with 10 bases between. Germline-derived CDR1 and CDR2 are KGHSH and LQKENI. The CDR3 is 13 amino acids. Genomic DNA served as template for TCR beta VDJ and CDR3 profiling. Each CDR3 protein is one row after TCRdb ran MiXCR on the reads. Among about 40,000 distinct CDR3 sequences listed, less than 65% were seen once. As for this clonotype: Its matching antigen is unknown.

J is TRBJ1-1 and V is TRBV18; D gene ambiguous. This TCR was sampled from a human donor with aplastic anemia. The specimen sequenced was sorted CD4+, CD8+, or CD8+CD57+ T cells (not recorded which) from PBMCs. The CDR3 reads CASSPRKQLEAFF. The DNA for the CDR3 is TGTGCCAGCTCACCACGAAAACAGCTTGAAGCTTTCTTT.